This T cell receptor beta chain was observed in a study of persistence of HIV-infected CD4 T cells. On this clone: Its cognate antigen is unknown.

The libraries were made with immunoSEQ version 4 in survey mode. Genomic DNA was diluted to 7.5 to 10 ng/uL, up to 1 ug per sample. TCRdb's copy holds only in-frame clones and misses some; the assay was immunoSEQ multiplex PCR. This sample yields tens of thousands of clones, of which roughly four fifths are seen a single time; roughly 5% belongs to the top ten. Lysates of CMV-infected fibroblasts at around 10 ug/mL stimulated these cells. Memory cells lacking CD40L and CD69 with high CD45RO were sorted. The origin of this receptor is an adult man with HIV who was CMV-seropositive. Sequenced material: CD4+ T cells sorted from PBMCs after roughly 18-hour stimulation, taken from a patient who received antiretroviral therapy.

The CDR3 sequence: CASRQGARTGGNQPQHF. In nucleotides, the CDR3 is TGCGCCAGCCGGCAGGGGGCCAGGACCGGTGGCAATCAGCCCCAGCATTTT. The chain links TRBV10-2 to TRBJ1-5; 8 positions match TRBD1. The CDR3 has 17 residues. The ends lost 8 bases at V and 2 bases at J; junction bases unmatched: 14. CDR1 is WSHSY and CDR2 is SAAADI in the germline V gene.